This T cell receptor beta chain was sequenced during a study of Ad26.COV2.S vaccination and SARS-CoV-2 variants. Study in general: The vaccine Ad26.COV2.S was put into the muscle once, or twice with 56 days between. Study outcomes and limitations: Ad26.COV2.S recipients had broader spike-specific TCRs (P = 0.0014). Recipients of vaccine and of placebo showed similar breadth of their non-spike TCR repertoires.

Treatment meaning: about 20 received Ad26.COV2.S at low or high dose, single or two shots; five or six received placebo; per-sample allocation not given. The study sampled participants on day 63 after the first vaccine or placebo injection. This CDR3 is 15 amino acids long. Germline CDR1 and CDR2: SGHDT and YYEEEE. J was trimmed by 3 bases and V by 2 bases; bases with no gene match: 6. On this clone: The antigen is unknown.

Assay: immunoSEQ multiplex PCR; the TCRdb copy retains only in-frame clones and omits some. Of under 550,000 clones in the sample, more than 80% were seen once. This clonotype originated in a person between 18 and 59 years old who received the Ad26.COV2.S COVID-19 vaccine or a placebo. The V gene is TRBV5-6, the J gene TRBJ1-1; 8 nucleotides line up with TRBD1. The sequencing used peripheral blood, collected in a trial of Ad26.COV2.S vaccine versus placebo. The CDR3 region has the DNA TGTGCCAGCAGCTTCGGACAGGGTGTTGACACTGAAGCTTTCTTT. Translating gives CASSFGQGVDTEAFF.